The present T cell receptor (beta chain) was sequenced within a study of blood T cell repertoires in COVID-19. The CDR3 has 14 residues. Germline lookup yields CDR1 LGHDT and CDR2 YNNKEL (reference sequence). V was trimmed by 3 bases and J by 2 bases, leaving 8 bases between them. Participants were aged about 18 to 90 years from some 24 US areas. Exposed enrollees encountered a COVID-19 case at some point within 2 weeks before study entry. The data were produced by immunoSEQ multiplex PCR, yet TCRdb's version contains in-frame clones alone and is incomplete. The repertoire holds roughly 200,000 clones, with around 83% as singletons.

The gene calls are TRBV3-1 (or the pseudogene TRBV3-2) and TRBJ2-1, with a weak D call TRBD1 (6 bases). The sample comprised PBMCs or T cells enriched from blood (not recorded which). This TCR derives from a woman aged 25 to 39 who had been exposed to COVID-19. The CDR3 nucleotides are TGTGCCAGCAGCCACGCAGGGGCCTACAATGAGCAGTTCTTC. It is translated as CASSHAGAYNEQFF.